This is a list of T cell receptor beta chains from one sample in a study of blood T cell repertoires in COVID-19. The protocol was immunoSEQ multiplex PCR, while the TCRdb copy is restricted to in-frame clones and leaves out a portion. The profile shows 150,000 to 200,000 clones, around 84% of them singletons. The sequencing sample was made of PBMCs or T cells enriched from blood (not recorded which). These receptors came from a man aged 50 to 59 who had recovered from COVID-19. Both conserved end residues are part of each CDR3. The D gene is left open where the match is weak. Clone size is not always given. Where it is, it says once, few, many or a class for expanded clones.

d_call cdr3_length j_call clone_size v_call cdr3_nt cdr3_aa
NA 14 TRBJ1-1 once TRBV28 TGTGCCAGCAGTTTACCCGGGGGGACGGTGCGTGCTTTCTTT CASSLPGGTVRAFF
TRBD1 15 TRBJ1-2 NA TRBV7-9 TGTGCCAGCAGCGTATGGACAGGGGGAGACTATGGCTACACCTTC CASSVWTGGDYGYTF
NA 11 TRBJ1-1 NA TRBV30 TGTGCCTGGAGCCGGGGGACTGAAGCTTTCTTT CAWSRGTEAFF
NA 15 TRBJ1-1 NA TRBV18 TGTGCCAGCTCACAGGCCACAGGGTTAGGCACTGAAGCTTTCTTT CASSQATGLGTEAFF
NA 15 TRBJ1-1 NA TRBV27 TGTGCCAGCAGAGTGGGCCCATTTTTTGCCACTGAAGCTTTCTTT CASRVGPFFATEAFF
TRBD1 14 TRBJ1-4 NA TRBV19 TGTGCCAGTAGTCCCCTGGGACAGGAGGGGAAACTGTTTTTT CASSPLGQEGKLFF
TRBD2 15 TRBJ2-1 NA TRBV14 TGTGCCAGCAGCCCGCGGCTAGCGGGGGCGGGTGAGCAGTTCTTC CASSPRLAGAGEQFF
NA 14 TRBJ2-5 NA TRBV4-1 TGCGCCAGCAGCCACCATGGGGCGAAGGAGACCCAGTACTTC CASSHHGAKETQYF
NA 13 TRBJ1-2 NA TRBV10-2 TGCGCCAGCAGTGCATCAGGGGTTAATGGCTACACCTTC CASSASGVNGYTF
TRBD2 17 TRBJ2-7 NA TRBV27 TGTGCCAGCAGAACGGGGGTAGCGGGGGGGAGCGCCTACGAGCAGTACTTC CASRTGVAGGSAYEQYF
TRBD2 14 TRBJ2-7 NA TRBV6-6 TGTGCCAGCAGTTACTCAGCGGGGGCCTACGAGCAGTACTTC CASSYSAGAYEQYF
TRBD2 17 TRBJ2-2 once TRBV5-5 TGTGCCAGCAACCGTAGGGCGGGGGGGCTGGCCACCGGGGAGCTGTTTTTT CASNRRAGGLATGELFF
NA 14 TRBJ1-5 few TRBV21-1 TGTGCCAGCAGCAAATACCTAAGCAATCAGCCCCAGCATTTT CASSKYLSNQPQHF
NA 13 TRBJ1-2 NA TRBV14 TGTGCCAGCAGCCAAGTAGCAGGGTCTGGCTACACCTTC CASSQVAGSGYTF
NA 15 TRBJ2-5 once TRBV15 TGTGCCACCAGCAGAGGAGGCGGGCAACAAGAGACCCAGTACTTC CATSRGGGQQETQYF
NA 13 TRBJ1-3 NA TRBV30 TGTGCCTGGAGTAGCGGCTCTGGAAACACCATATATTTT CAWSSGSGNTIYF
NA 17 TRBJ2-2 few TRBV5-1 TGCGCCAGCAGCTTGGGCCACAGGGACGCGAACACCGGGGAGCTGTTTTTT CASSLGHRDANTGELFF
TRBD1 16 TRBJ2-1 NA TRBV9 TGTGCCAGCGAGGCCAATACAGGGGGGTCCTACAATGAGCAGTTCTTC CASEANTGGSYNEQFF
NA 15 TRBJ2-3 few TRBV14 TGTGCCAGCAGCGATGGCTGGGGGGGCACAGATACGCAGTATTTT CASSDGWGGTDTQYF
NA 13 TRBJ1-2 NA TRBV12-3/TRBV12-4 TGTGCCAGCAGTTTAGGACGGGACTATGGCTACACCTTC CASSLGRDYGYTF
NA 15 TRBJ1-1 NA TRBV5-4 TGTGCCAGCAGCCCGGTAGGGGCGATGAACACTGAAGCTTTCTTT CASSPVGAMNTEAFF
TRBD1 14 TRBJ1-3 NA TRBV19 TGTGCCAGTAGGACAGGGTTCGCTGGAAACACCATATATTTT CASRTGFAGNTIYF
NA 16 TRBJ2-5 once TRBV18 TGTGCCAGCTCACCCAGGGTATATACAGCTCAAGAGACCCAGTACTTC CASSPRVYTAQETQYF
NA 11 TRBJ2-1 once TRBV7-2 TGTGCCAGCAGCTTAAAGGAGCAGCAGTTCTTC CASSLKEQQFF
TRBD2 16 TRBJ2-2 NA TRBV19 TGTGCCAGTAGTATCGGGGGGGATATCCTAACGGCGGAGCTGTTTTTT CASSIGGDILTAELFF
TRBD1 15 TRBJ1-4 NA TRBV5-1 TGCGCCAGCAGCTTGGTAGGGACAGGGGTGAGAAAACTGTTTTTT CASSLVGTGVRKLFF
NA 15 TRBJ1-2 once TRBV5-4 TGTGCCAGCAGCCGTGGGACGGGGGATTTGAATGGCTACACCTTC CASSRGTGDLNGYTF
TRBD2 16 TRBJ2-5 NA TRBV5-1 TGCGCCAGCAGCTTAGGGTCTAGCGGGGCTCAAGAGACCCAGTACTTC CASSLGSSGAQETQYF
NA 15 TRBJ2-7 NA TRBV7-3 TGTGCCAGCAGCTTCCACCCGAGATTAGACTACGAGCAGTACTTC CASSFHPRLDYEQYF
NA 11 TRBJ2-7 NA TRBV12-3/TRBV12-4 TGTGCCAGCAGTTTAAACGGCGAGCAGTACTTC CASSLNGEQYF
NA 16 TRBJ1-5 few TRBV4-1 TGCGCCAGCAGCCAAGATCTCGGGGGAGGCAATCAGCCCCAGCATTTT CASSQDLGGGNQPQHF
NA 13 TRBJ1-5 once TRBV19 TGTGCCAGTAGAAACAGGGATAATCAGCCCCAGCATTTT CASRNRDNQPQHF
NA 16 TRBJ2-1 many TRBV5-5 TGTGCCAGCCACTTAGACCTCCAGGGTTCCTACAATGAGCAGTTCTTC CASHLDLQGSYNEQFF
TRBD1 14 TRBJ1-1 NA TRBV6-5 TGTGCCAGCAGGACAGGGTTTGATAACACTGAAGCTTTCTTT CASRTGFDNTEAFF
TRBD1 16 TRBJ2-5 NA TRBV28 TGTGCCAGCAGTTTTATTGGGACAGGGAGGGGTGAGACCCAGTACTTC CASSFIGTGRGETQYF
TRBD1 14 TRBJ1-4 NA TRBV9 TGTGCCAGCAGCGTAATACAGGGGTACGAAAAACTGTTTTTT CASSVIQGYEKLFF
NA 12 TRBJ2-5 NA TRBV20-1 TGCAGTGCTAGTAGAACTCAAGAGACCCAGTACTTC CSASRTQETQYF
TRBD2 15 TRBJ2-5 NA TRBV7-9 TGTGCCAGCAGCTCCGCGACTAGCGCGGGGGCGGCCCAGTACTTC CASSSATSAGAAQYF
TRBD1 14 TRBJ1-2 once TRBV4-2 TGTGCCAGCAGCCAAGATTCGACAGGGGTTGGCTACACCTTC CASSQDSTGVGYTF
NA 15 TRBJ1-1 NA TRBV2 TGTGCCAGCAGTGAAGGGGGGCACCGAGAGAGTGAAGCTTTCTTT CASSEGGHRESEAFF
TRBD1 16 TRBJ1-2 NA TRBV5-1 TGCGCCAGCAGCAAAGGGACAGGGAGTAATGACTATGGCTACACCTTC CASSKGTGSNDYGYTF
NA 14 TRBJ1-6 NA TRBV2 TGTGCCAGCAGTGTGGGGCAGTATAATTCACCCCTCCACTTT CASSVGQYNSPLHF
NA 16 TRBJ1-3 NA TRBV25-1 TGTGCCAGCAGTGAATATGGATACAGCTCTGGAAACACCATATATTTT CASSEYGYSSGNTIYF